The sequence of this T cell receptor beta chain was determined in a study of identical twins. The CDR3 is made up of 16 amino acids. Germline CDR1 reads SGHTA; CDR2 reads FQGTGA. The junction had 9 bases not matched to a gene; V was cut back by 5 bases and J by 6 bases. TCRdb analysed the 5' RACE reads with MiXCR anew, one entry per CDR3 protein. The table lists 450,000 to 500,000 distinct CDR3 sequences, 13% to 15% of them singletons. These data also formed part of another study, on yellow fever vaccine responses in identical twins.

This clonotype was sampled from a woman younger than 30 in good health. Sequencing used CD4+ T cells sorted from blood. The chain uses TRBV7-3 and TRBJ2-2, with TRBD2 identical over 10 bases. The chain's CDR3 is CASSPTSGGGSGELFF. The CDR3 nucleotides are TGTGCCAGCAGCCCGACGAGCGGGGGGGGTTCCGGGGAGCTGTTTTTT.